Presented here are 11 T cell receptor beta chains from one specimen sequenced in a study of CD8+ T cells in alopecia areata. Reverse transcription of extracted RNA yielded cDNA, which provided the sequencing template. Assay used: immunoSEQ multiplex PCR; TCRdb lists only in-frame clones, some missing. The data hold 150,000 to 200,000 clones, with about 62% observed a single time. Regarding treatment: oral pan-JAK inhibitor, 5-10 mg twice daily. The sequenced sample was CD4+ T cells sorted from blood, obtained at week 24, from a patient treated with tofacitinib. The receptor set was obtained from a human donor with alopecia areata.

A remark on this clone: The same CDR3 is also encoded by other DNA sequences in this sample. CDR3 protein: CASSLDSTDTQYF. DNA of the CDR3: TGTGCCAGCAGCTTGGACAGCACAGATACGCAGTATTTT. The chain is built from TRBV5-4 and TRBJ2-3; D not resolved. This CDR3 is built from 13 residues. Germline V gene data show CDR1 as SGHNT and CDR2 as YYREEE (reference sequence). Trimming took 0 bases from V and 0 from J, leaving 2 bases between them.

The V gene is TRBV6-1, the J gene TRBJ2-1, with D unclear. Deletions cut 0 bases from V and 1 base from J, with 13 bases between. The CDR3 is made up of 17 amino acids. Germline CDR1 is MNHNS and CDR2 is SASEGT. The CDR3 loop reads CASSEAWRATSYNEQFF. In DNA form, the CDR3 reads TGTGCCAGCAGTGAAGCTTGGCGCGCCACTTCCTACAATGAGCAGTTCTTC.

The rearrangement joins TRBV5-4 to TRBJ2-2; D is uncertain. Germline V gives CDR1 SGHNT, CDR2 YYREEE (reference sequence). This CDR3 spans 16 amino acids. V was pared by 0 bases and J by 7 bases, with 16 bases between. The CDR3 is CASSLGIGLEVGELFF. Written as DNA, the CDR3 is TGTGCCAGCAGCTTGGGGATCGGGCTAGAGGTCGGGGAGCTGTTTTTT.

The chain carries TRBV10-3 and TRBJ1-5; TRBD1 matches 8 bases. The ends lost 7 bases at V and 4 bases at J; junction bases unmatched: 6. Germline-derived CDR1 and CDR2 are ENHRY and SYGVKD. CDR3 length: 14 residues. CDR3 nucleotide sequence: TGTGCCATCACCAATGACAGGGGTAATCAGCCCCAGCATTTT. Translated, it gives CAITNDRGNQPQHF.

The gene calls are TRBV7-8 and TRBJ1-2, with 10 bases identical to TRBD1. Per germline, CDR1 SGHVS and CDR2 FQNEAQ. CDR3 length equals 14 residues. With 5 bases clipped from V and 6 bases from J, the junction kept 6 bases outside the gene matches. CDR3 region: CASSLGTGADGYTF. CDR3 DNA sequence: TGTGCCAGCAGCCTAGGGACAGGGGCGGATGGCTACACCTTC.

CDR3 sequence: CASSMETGTDTEAFF. Written as DNA, the CDR3 is TGCGCCAGCAGCATGGAGACAGGGACCGACACTGAAGCTTTCTTT. The J gene is TRBJ1-1, the V gene TRBV5-1, with 7 nucleotides matching TRBD1. Per germline, CDR1 SGHRS and CDR2 YFSETQ. With 4 bases clipped from V and 3 bases from J, the junction kept 9 bases outside the gene matches. CDR3 length equals 15 residues.

This clone was seen only once. The chain has TRBV7-6 and TRBJ2-3; D is undetermined. Trimming removed 7 bases from V and 2 bases from J, with 4 bases in between. The germline V gene encodes CDR1 SGHVS and CDR2 FNYEAQ. There are 11 residues in the CDR3. CDR3 amino acids: CASTSTDTQYF. In nucleotides, the CDR3 is TGTGCCAGCACCTCCACAGATACGCAGTATTTT.

This clone was observed a single time. The chain recombines TRBV29-1 with TRBJ2-1, with 7 nucleotides matching TRBD2. The V gene end was trimmed by 4 bases and the J gene end by 2 bases; junction bases not matched to a gene: 5. Germline lookup yields CDR1 SQVTM and CDR2 ANQGSEA. The CDR3 sequence is 14 residues long. This chain's CDR3 is CSVGGGRAYNEQFF. The CDR3, as DNA: TGCAGCGTTGGGGGAGGGAGGGCCTACAATGAGCAGTTCTTC.

V gene TRBV19 combines with J gene TRBJ2-1, with D uncertain. Germline loops: CDR1 LNHDA, CDR2 SQIVND (reference sequence). V lost 5 bases and J 10 bases, leaving 18 bases between the germline ends. The CDR3 runs 14 residues. In DNA form, the CDR3 reads TGTGCCAGTAGTCTCAACACCCCGGGTGCCGAGCAGTTCTTC. Translated: CASSLNTPGAEQFF.

The CDR3 nucleotides read TGTGCCAGCAGCTCAAGTTGGATCCCTGAAGCTTTCTTT. Translated, it gives CASSSSWIPEAFF. The rearrangement links TRBV7-9 to TRBJ1-1; D is unresolved. CDR3 length equals 13 residues. CDR1 SEHNR and CDR2 FQNEAQ come from the germline V gene (reference sequence). Trimming shortened V by 4 bases and J by 6 bases, and 12 bases separated the two germline ends.

The sample holds a few counts of this clone. The V gene is TRBV4-3, the J gene TRBJ2-5; TRBD2 aligns across 7 bases. V shed 5 bases, J shed 3 bases, and the junction held 6 bases outside the gene matches. Germline V gene lookup returns CDR1 LGHNA and CDR2 YSLEER. This CDR3 is 14 amino acids long. DNA for the CDR3: TGCGCCAGCAGCGATAGACTAGCCGAAGAGACCCAGTACTTC. Protein: CASSDRLAEETQYF.